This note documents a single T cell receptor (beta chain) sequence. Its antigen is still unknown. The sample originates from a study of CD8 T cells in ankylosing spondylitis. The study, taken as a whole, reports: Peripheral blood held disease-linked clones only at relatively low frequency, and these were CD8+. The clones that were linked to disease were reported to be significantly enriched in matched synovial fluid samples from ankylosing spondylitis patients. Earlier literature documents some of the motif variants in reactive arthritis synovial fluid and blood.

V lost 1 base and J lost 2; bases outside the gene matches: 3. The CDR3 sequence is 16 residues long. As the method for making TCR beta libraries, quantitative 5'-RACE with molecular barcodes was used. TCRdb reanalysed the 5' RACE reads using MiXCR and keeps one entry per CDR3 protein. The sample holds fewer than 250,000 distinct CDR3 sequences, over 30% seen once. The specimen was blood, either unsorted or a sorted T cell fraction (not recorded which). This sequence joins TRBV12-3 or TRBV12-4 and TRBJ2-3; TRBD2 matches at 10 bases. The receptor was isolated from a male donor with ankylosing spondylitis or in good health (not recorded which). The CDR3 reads CASSLEAGGITDTQYF. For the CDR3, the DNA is TGTGCCAGCAGTTTAGAAGCGGGGGGGATCACAGATACGCAGTATTTT.